The clone carrying this TCR beta chain was seen once. This sample is part of a study of PD-L1 blockade in urothelial cancer. Time point of the sample: pretreatment peripheral blood. Between 1 and 8 samples, pretreatment and on-treatment, were given by each patient. The CDR3 runs to 15 residues. V lost 4 bases and J lost 3, with 12 bases in between. Germline-derived CDR1 and CDR2 are SGHTA and FQGNSA. Clones were sequenced by immunoSEQ multiplex PCR, and TCRdb holds only the in-frame ones, with some missing. Of 85,000 to 95,000 clones listed, 85% to 90% are singletons. V and J are TRBV7-2 and TRBJ1-4, with unresolved D. The material was PBMCs, obtained around atezolizumab (anti-PD-L1) treatment. This receptor was taken from a man aged 55 to 70 with urothelial cancer. CDR3 sequence: CASSSSSGANEKLFF. The DNA for the CDR3 is TGTGCCAGCAGCTCCTCAAGCGGAGCTAATGAAAAACTGTTTTTT.